The 8 T cell receptor beta chains reported below all come from one sample, sequenced in a study of cytomegalovirus exposure and HLA in healthy donors. Vbeta (60) and Jbeta (13) primers were used in the PCR. Assay used: immunoSEQ multiplex PCR; TCRdb lists only in-frame clones, some missing. The table includes around 190,000 clones, roughly 81% detected once. Sequencing input: PBMCs. The receptors stem from a woman aged 25 to 39 in good health and CMV-seropositive.

This clone was recorded a few times. The chain recombines TRBV9 with TRBJ2-6; 8 nucleotides match TRBD2. J was trimmed by 4 bases and V by 0 bases; bases with no gene match: 9. The CDR3 is made up of 18 amino acids. Germline V gene data show CDR1 as SGDLS and CDR2 as YYNGEE. In DNA, the CDR3 is TGTGCCAGCAGCGTAGAAGCGTCACTAGCGGCCGGGGCCAACGTCCTGACTTTC. This codes for CASSVEASLAAGANVLTF.

The chain employs TRBV6-5 and TRBJ1-1, with D hard to call. This CDR3 is 14 amino acids long. Germline V gene data show CDR1 as MNHEY and CDR2 as SVGAGI. The V end lost 5 bases, the J end lost 0 bases, and 10 bases lay between the germline ends. CDR3 sequence reads: CASSEVGMNTEAFF. The DNA of the CDR3 is TGTGCCAGCAGTGAAGTCGGGATGAACACTGAAGCTTTCTTT.

V is TRBV6-4 and J is TRBJ1-1, with D tentatively TRBD1 (5 bases). The CDR3 totals 16 residues. The germline gives CDR1 MRHNA, CDR2 SNTAGT. The ends were cut back, 6 bases at V and 1 base at J, with 18 bases in the middle. The CDR3 sequence: CASSPSGGTGNTEAFF. CDR3 nucleotide sequence: TGTGCCAGCAGCCCCTCGGGGGGGACCGGGAACACTGAAGCTTTCTTT.

The chain links TRBV27 to TRBJ2-7, with 10 bases lining up with TRBD1. Germline V gene lookup returns CDR1 MNHEY and CDR2 SMNVEV (reference sequence). The V gene end was trimmed by 4 bases and the J gene end by 3 bases; junction bases not matched to a gene: 3. The CDR3 extends over 14 amino acids. CDR3 region: CASSYRDRGYEQYF. As DNA, the CDR3 is TGTGCCAGCAGTTATCGGGACAGGGGCTACGAGCAGTACTTC.

The chain employs TRBV15 and TRBJ1-6; no reliable D call. V was trimmed by 0 bases and J by 9 bases, leaving 9 bases between them. The germline V gene has CDR1 LNHNV and CDR2 YYDKDF (reference sequence). This CDR3 has 14 residues. The CDR3 here is CATSRDQEGSPLHF. Here the CDR3 DNA reads TGTGCCACCAGCAGAGATCAGGAAGGTTCACCCCTCCACTTT.

J is TRBJ2-7 and V is TRBV6-5, with D possibly TRBD1 on 5 matching bases. CDR1 is MNHEY, CDR2 SVGAGI, per germline. This CDR3 is 12 amino acids long. Trimming removed 9 bases from V and 0 bases from J, with 9 bases in between. Written as DNA, the CDR3 is TGTGCCAGTCGACAGCGCTCCTACGAGCAGTACTTC. It encodes CASRQRSYEQYF.

The chain joins TRBV6-5 to TRBJ1-5; TRBD1 matches 8 bases. Per germline, CDR1 MNHEY and CDR2 SVGAGI. Unmatched junction bases numbered 11, after V lost 6 bases and J lost 7 bases. The length of the CDR3 is 15 residues. CDR3 DNA sequence: TGTGCCAGCAGCAGAAACAGGGGGGACAGGCAGCCCCAGCATTTT. Encoded protein: CASSRNRGDRQPQHF.

The count of this clone is one. The rearrangement joins TRBV29-1 to TRBJ2-2; maybe TRBD2 (6 bases). CDR3 size: 12 residues. Trimming took off 6 bases at V and 6 bases at J, with 11 bases between the two ends. Looked up from germline, CDR1 is SQVTM and CDR2 is ANQGSEA. CDR3 region: CSVGGGPGELFF. Written as DNA, the CDR3 is TGCAGCGTGGGGGGTGGGCCCGGGGAGCTGTTTTTT.